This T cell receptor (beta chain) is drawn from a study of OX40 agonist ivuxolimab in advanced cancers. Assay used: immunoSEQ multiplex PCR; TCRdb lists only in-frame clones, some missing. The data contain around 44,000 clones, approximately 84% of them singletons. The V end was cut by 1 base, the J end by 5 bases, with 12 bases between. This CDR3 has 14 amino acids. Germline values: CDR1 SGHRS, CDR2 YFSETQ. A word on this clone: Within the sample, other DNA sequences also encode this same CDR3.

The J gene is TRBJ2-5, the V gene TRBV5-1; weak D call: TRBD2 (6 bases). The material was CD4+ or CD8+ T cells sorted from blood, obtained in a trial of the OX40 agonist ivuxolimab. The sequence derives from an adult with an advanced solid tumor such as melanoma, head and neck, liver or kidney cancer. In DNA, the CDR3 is TGCGCCAGCAGCTTGATGGGCGGAGGGGAGACCCAGTACTTC. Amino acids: CASSLMGGGETQYF.